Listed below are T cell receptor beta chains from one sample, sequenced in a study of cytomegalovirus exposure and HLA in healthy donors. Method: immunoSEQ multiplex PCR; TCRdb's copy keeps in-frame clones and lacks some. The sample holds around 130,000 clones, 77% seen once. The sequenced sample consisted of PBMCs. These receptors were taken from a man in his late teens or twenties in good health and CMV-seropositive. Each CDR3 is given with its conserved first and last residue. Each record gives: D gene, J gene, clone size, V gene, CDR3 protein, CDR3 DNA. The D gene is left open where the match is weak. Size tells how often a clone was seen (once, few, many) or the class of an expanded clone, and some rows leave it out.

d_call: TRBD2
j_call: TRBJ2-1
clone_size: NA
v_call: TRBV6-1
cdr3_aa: CASSEWLAGALDNEQFF
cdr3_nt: TGTGCCAGCAGTGAATGGCTAGCGGGAGCATTAGACAATGAGCAGTTCTTC

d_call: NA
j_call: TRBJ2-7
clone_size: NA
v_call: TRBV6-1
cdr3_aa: CASSESGFYEQYF
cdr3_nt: TGTGCCAGCAGTGAAAGCGGTTTCTACGAGCAGTACTTC

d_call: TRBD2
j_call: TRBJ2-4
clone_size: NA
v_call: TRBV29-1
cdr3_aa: CSAFGLAGGRTKNSQYF
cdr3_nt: TGCAGCGCTTTCGGACTAGCGGGAGGCAGAACCAAAAACAGTCAGTACTTC

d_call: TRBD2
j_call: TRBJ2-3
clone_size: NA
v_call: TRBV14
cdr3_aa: CASSRGSSGGFTDTQYF
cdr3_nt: TGTGCCAGCAGCCGAGGCTCTAGCGGGGGATTCACAGATACGCAGTATTTT

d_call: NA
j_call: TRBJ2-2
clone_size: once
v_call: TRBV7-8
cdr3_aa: CASSHSGELFF
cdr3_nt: TGTGCCAGCAGCCATTCAGGGGAGCTGTTTTTT

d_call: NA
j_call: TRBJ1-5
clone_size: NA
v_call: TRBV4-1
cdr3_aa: CASSLDSSNQPQHF
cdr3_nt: TGCGCCAGCAGCCTGGACAGTAGCAATCAGCCCCAGCATTTT

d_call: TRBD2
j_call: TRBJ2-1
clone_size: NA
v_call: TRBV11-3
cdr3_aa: CASSLRTRNNEQFF
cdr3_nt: TGTGCCAGCAGCTTACGGACTAGGAACAATGAGCAGTTCTTC

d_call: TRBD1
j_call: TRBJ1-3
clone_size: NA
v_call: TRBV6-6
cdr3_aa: CASSFPGQSSGNTIYF
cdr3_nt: TGTGCCAGCAGTTTCCCGGGACAGTCCTCTGGAAACACCATATATTTT

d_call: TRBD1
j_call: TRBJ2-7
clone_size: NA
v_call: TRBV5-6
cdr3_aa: CASRTGTDIYEQYF
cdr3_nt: TGTGCCAGCAGAACCGGGACAGACATCTACGAGCAGTACTTC

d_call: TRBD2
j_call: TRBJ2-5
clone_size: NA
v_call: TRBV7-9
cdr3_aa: CASIPTGGVETQYF
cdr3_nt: TGTGCCAGCATTCCTACGGGGGGGGTAGAGACCCAGTACTTC

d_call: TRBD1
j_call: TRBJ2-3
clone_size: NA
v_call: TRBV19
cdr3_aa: CASSTQGDTQYF
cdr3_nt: TGTGCCAGTAGTACACAGGGGGATACGCAGTATTTT

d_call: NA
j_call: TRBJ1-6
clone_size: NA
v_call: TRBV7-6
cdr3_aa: CASSLAQAGLNSPLHF
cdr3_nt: TGTGCCAGCAGCTTAGCTCAAGCAGGGTTGAATTCACCCCTCCACTTT

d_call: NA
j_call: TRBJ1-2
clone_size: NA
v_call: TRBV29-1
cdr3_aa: CSVDGTGSFNYGYTF
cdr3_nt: TGCAGCGTTGATGGAACAGGATCATTCAACTATGGCTACACCTTC

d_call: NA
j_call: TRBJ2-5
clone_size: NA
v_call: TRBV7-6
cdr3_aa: CASSLPVNQETQYF
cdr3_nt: TGTGCCAGCAGCTTACCAGTCAACCAAGAGACCCAGTACTTC

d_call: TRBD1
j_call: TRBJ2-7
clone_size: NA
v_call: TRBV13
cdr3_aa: CASSSPGQGAHEQYF
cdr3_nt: TGTGCCAGCAGCTCCCCGGGACAGGGGGCCCACGAGCAGTACTTC

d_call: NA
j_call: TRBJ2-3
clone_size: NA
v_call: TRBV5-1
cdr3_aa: CASSFLPASTDTQYF
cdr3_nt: TGCGCCAGCTCCTTTCTGCCAGCGAGCACAGATACGCAGTATTTT